Following are 25 T cell receptor beta chains from one sample sequenced in a study of T cell responses to AZD1222 COVID-19 vaccine. Generated by immunoSEQ multiplex PCR, the TCRdb table keeps only in-frame clones and is missing some. Of fewer than 85,000 clones in the sample, 90% were seen once. Sequenced here: peripheral blood, sampled on day 0 of AZD1222 vaccination. Receptor source: an adult in good health.

The CDR3 region has the DNA TGTGCCTGGAGAGTAGGAGCGCTAGCGGGAGCAGATACGCAGTATTTT. As protein: CAWRVGALAGADTQYF. The chain couples TRBV30 to TRBJ2-3, with 10 bases matching TRBD2. Germline CDR1 is GTSNPN and CDR2 is SVGIG (reference sequence). The CDR3 extends over 16 amino acids. The J segment lost 4 bases and the V segment lost 3 bases, leaving 10 bases of the junction unmatched. Full variable domain (remainder filled in from reference TRBV30 and TRBJ2-3): SQTIHQWPATLVQPVGSPLSLECTVEGTSNPNLYWYRQAAGRGLQLLFYSVGIGQISSEVPQNLSASRPQDRQFILSSKKLLLSDSGFYLCAWRVGALAGADTQYFGPGTRLTVL.

The CDR3 here is CASSADSNEKLFF. The CDR3 DNA sequence: TGTGCCAGTAGTGCAGACAGTAATGAAAAACTGTTTTTT. V is TRBV19 and J is TRBJ1-4; TRBD1 is a possible D gene (5 bases). V gave up 5 bases and J gave up 4 bases, with 8 bases separating them. The CDR3 has 13 amino acids. Germline loops: CDR1 LNHDA, CDR2 SQIVND (reference sequence).

In regard to this clone: One junction end does not reproduce the germline sequence, and a read error may be involved. This chain links TRBV4-1 with TRBJ1-5; 7 bases fit TRBD1. This CDR3 region has 15 residues. The germline gives CDR1 MGHRA, CDR2 YSYEKL. The CDR3 sequence is CASSQATGENQPQHF. CDR3 sequence (DNA): TGCGCCAGCAGTCAAGCCACAGGGGAGAATCAGCCCCAGCATTTT.

The V and J genes are TRBV11-3 and TRBJ2-3; the match to TRBD1 covers 8 bases. CDR1 and CDR2 from the germline V gene are SGHNT and YENEEA. With V trimmed by 5 bases and J by 1 base, 5 bases remained unmatched. This CDR3 spans 15 amino acids. In nucleotides, the CDR3 is TGTGCCAGCAGCGATGACAGGGGTCGCACAGATACGCAGTATTTT. Its protein product is CASSDDRGRTDTQYF.

The J gene is TRBJ2-1, the V gene TRBV21-1; the D call in the table, TRBD2, was not verified against the DNA. TRBV21-1 is shown as a pseudogene. The CDR3 runs 15 residues. CDR3 nucleotides: TGTGCCAGCAGCAAAGTCTTAGCGAGGGTTTATGAGCAGTTCTTC. Amino acid sequence: CASSKVLARVYEQFF.

The sample holds one count of this clone. The V gene is TRBV2, the J gene TRBJ2-1, with no clear D. Germline V gene data show CDR1 as SNHLY and CDR2 as FYNNEI. Trimming pared 2 bases from V and 5 bases from J, leaving 10 bases between. This CDR3 contains 14 residues. The CDR3 DNA is TGTGCCAGCAGTGAAATCAATAGGGACAATGAGCAGTTCTTC. It is translated as CASSEINRDNEQFF. Based on the CDR3 plus reference TRBV2 and TRBJ2-1, the full variable domain is EPEVTQTPSHQVTQMGQEVILRCVPISNHLYFYWYRQILGQKVEFLVSFYNNEISEKSEIFDDQFSVERPDGSNFTLKIRSTKLEDSAMYFCASSEINRDNEQFFGPGTRLTVL.

The chain has TRBV2 and TRBJ1-1; a weak D match, TRBD1 (6 bases). The V end lost 4 bases, the J end lost 5 bases, and 14 bases lay between the germline ends. The CDR3 extends over 14 amino acids. CDR1 is SNHLY, CDR2 FYNNEI, per germline. CDR3 protein: CASSVGRGGTEAFF. In DNA, the CDR3 is TGTGCCAGCAGTGTGGGCAGGGGTGGGACTGAAGCTTTCTTT. Supplemented by reference TRBV2 and TRBJ1-1, the full variable domain reads EPEVTQTPSHQVTQMGQEVILRCVPISNHLYFYWYRQILGQKVEFLVSFYNNEISEKSEIFDDQFSVERPDGSNFTLKIRSTKLEDSAMYFCASSVGRGGTEAFFGQGTRLTVV.

The V call is TRBV24-1, the J call TRBJ1-2; D not resolved. Germline CDR1 reads KGHDR; CDR2 reads SFDVKD. V was cut by 5 bases and J by 7 bases, with 7 bases left in between. The CDR3 is 11 residues long. The CDR3 bases are TGTGCCACCAGTGGGACCAGTGGCTACACCTTC. Its protein is CATSGTSGYTF.

A word on this clone: One end of the junction fails to match germline, which may point to a read error. The V and J genes are TRBV2 and TRBJ2-3, with TRBD2 matching 7 bases. The CDR3 spans 15 residues. CDR1 is SNHLY, CDR2 FYNNEI, per germline. CDR3 region: CASSDGGGSTHTQYF. The DNA for the CDR3 is TGTGCCAGCAGTGATGGCGGGGGATCCACACATACGCAGTATTTT.

Only one count was recorded for this clone. The rearrangement links TRBV4-2 to TRBJ1-1, with TRBD1 as a possible D gene (6 bases). The CDR3 runs to 16 residues. CDR1 is LGHNA and CDR2 is YNFKEQ in the germline V gene. Trimming took 0 bases from V and 4 from J, leaving 15 bases between them. The CDR3 spells CASSQEPQGLRTEAFF. CDR3 DNA: TGTGCCAGCAGCCAAGAGCCACAGGGCTTACGCACTGAAGCTTTCTTT.

This clone was seen only a few times. The chain carries TRBV7-2 and TRBJ2-1; 11 bases are shared with TRBD2. J lost 5 bases, V lost 4 bases, and 7 bases had no gene match. Germline V gene lookup returns CDR1 SGHTA and CDR2 FQGNSA. The CDR3 is 16 amino acids. This CDR3 reads CASSSSPGLADNEQFF. DNA for the CDR3: TGTGCCAGCAGCTCATCTCCGGGACTAGCGGACAATGAGCAGTTCTTC.

The V gene is TRBV19, the J gene TRBJ2-7; possible D gene TRBD1, 6 bases. Trimming removed 4 bases from V and 0 bases from J, with 10 bases in between. This CDR3 is 14 amino acids long. CDR1 and CDR2 from the germline V gene are LNHDA and SQIVND (reference sequence). CDR3 coding DNA: TGTGCCAGTAGTAGACAGGAGAGCTCCTACGAGCAGTACTTC. This translates into CASSRQESSYEQYF.

The CDR3 DNA is TGTGCCAGCACATCAGGGGTCTGGGCTGAAAAACTGTTTTTT. It translates to CASTSGVWAEKLFF. The rearrangement links TRBV25-1 to TRBJ1-4, with D tentatively TRBD1 (6 bases). Germline values: CDR1 MGHDK, CDR2 SYGVNS. V lost 7 bases to trimming and J lost 7 bases, with 16 bases between them. This CDR3 region has 14 residues.

This clone was found once. This rearrangement joins TRBV5-1 to TRBJ2-7; D gene ambiguous. The CDR3 sequence is 11 residues long. V shed 0 bases and J shed 7 bases, with 5 bases lying between them. Germline assignment: CDR1 SGHRS and CDR2 YFSETQ. CDR3 amino acids: CASSLGREQYF. The CDR3 nucleotides read TGCGCCAGCAGCTTGGGGAGAGAGCAGTACTTC.

The chain employs TRBV24-1 and TRBJ2-5; TRBD1 matches at 8 bases. Germline V gene lookup returns CDR1 KGHDR and CDR2 SFDVKD. V lost 5 bases and J lost 1; bases outside the gene matches: 8. This CDR3 spans 16 amino acids. CDR3 sequence (DNA): TGTGCCACCAGTGGAGGGACAGGAGGGTTCCAAGAGACCCAGTACTTC. The encoded protein is CATSGGTGGFQETQYF.

J is TRBJ1-5 and V is TRBV3-1 (or the pseudogene TRBV3-2); D not resolved. This CDR3 has 14 residues. Per germline, CDR1 LGHDT and CDR2 YNNKEL (reference sequence). V shed 1 base and J shed 8 bases, with 12 bases lying between them. The CDR3 is CASSQGNGGEPQHF. CDR3 in DNA: TGTGCCAGCAGCCAAGGGAACGGCGGAGAGCCCCAGCATTTT.

J is TRBJ2-1 and V is TRBV29-1; 7 bases map to TRBD2. Germline trimming cut 7 bases from V and 8 bases from J; bases unmatched to any gene: 8. The length of the CDR3 is 12 residues. Per the germline V gene, CDR1 is SQVTM and CDR2 is ANQGSEA. CDR3 coding DNA: TGCAGCGCTTGGGAGGGCGCCGATGAGCAGTTCTTC. The encoded protein is CSAWEGADEQFF.

The chain links TRBV15 to TRBJ2-7; tentative D call: TRBD1 (6 bases). The V end lost 4 bases, the J end lost 5 bases, and 12 bases lay between the germline ends. Germline CDR1 LNHNV, CDR2 YYDKDF (reference sequence). CDR3 size: 13 residues. CDR3 nucleotides: TGTGCCACCAGCATTTGGAACAGGGACGAGCAGTACTTC. Translating it yields CATSIWNRDEQYF. The whole variable domain, remainder taken from reference TRBV15 and TRBJ2-7, is DAMVIQNPRYQVTQFGKPVTLSCSQTLNHNVMYWYQQKSSQAPKLLFHYYDKDFNNEADTPDNFQSRRPNTSFCFLDIRSPGLGDTAMYLCATSIWNRDEQYFGPGTRLTVT.

The gene calls are TRBV12-3 or TRBV12-4 and TRBJ1-2, with no clear D. Trimming removed 4 bases from V and 4 bases from J, with 10 bases in between. CDR3 length equals 13 residues. In DNA form, the CDR3 reads TGTGCCAGCAGTTCCGACCGACTCTATGGCTACACCTTC. This encodes CASSSDRLYGYTF.

V and J are TRBV28 and TRBJ2-5; TRBD1 aligns across 8 bases. The junction had 6 bases not matched to a gene; V was cut back by 4 bases and J by 5 bases. Germline CDR1 reads MDHEN; CDR2 reads SYDVKM. CDR3 length: 14 amino acids. Here the CDR3 reads CASSSGQGRETQYF. CDR3 coding DNA: TGTGCCAGCAGTTCTGGACAGGGCCGGGAGACCCAGTACTTC.

Notes on this clone: This same CDR3 is encoded by further DNA sequences in the sample. The V gene is TRBV6-2 or TRBV6-3, the J gene TRBJ2-7; no clear D gene. V was clipped by 0 bases and J by 2 bases, with 8 bases between them. Per germline, CDR1 MNHEY and CDR2 SVGEGT. This CDR3 contains 14 residues. The CDR3 coding sequence is TGTGCCAGCAGTTACTCAACAGCAACCTACGAGCAGTACTTC. It encodes CASSYSTATYEQYF.

CDR3 residues: CASSMRRDSPYEQYF. The CDR3 DNA sequence: TGTGCCAGCAGCATGAGACGGGATTCCCCCTACGAGCAGTACTTC. The J gene is TRBJ2-7, the V gene TRBV11-3; D may be TRBD2 (5 bases). CDR3 length: 15 amino acids. V lost 5 bases, J lost 2 bases, and 16 bases lay in between. Germline V lookup: CDR1 SGHNT, CDR2 YENEEA.

The chain recombines TRBV27 with TRBJ2-2, with TRBD1 matching over 11 bases. The CDR3 totals 16 residues. Per the germline V gene, CDR1 is MNHEY and CDR2 is SMNVEV (reference sequence). Trimming cost V 8 bases and J 5 bases; bases outside gene matches: 10. CDR3 in amino acids: CASQSYWDRGTGELFF. CDR3 bases: TGTGCCAGCCAATCATATTGGGACAGGGGGACCGGGGAGCTGTTTTTT.

The CDR3 here is CASSPGGTGNTIYF. For the CDR3, the DNA is TGTGCCAGCAGTCCGGGAGGGACTGGAAACACCATATATTTT. The chain uses TRBV5-4 and TRBJ1-3; D remains unclear. V was trimmed by 5 bases and J by 2 bases, leaving 11 bases between them. CDR3 length: 14 amino acids. Germline V gene sequence: CDR1 SGHNT, CDR2 YYREEE (reference sequence).

Only one count was recorded for this clone. The chain is built from TRBV7-2 and TRBJ2-1; 8 bases are shared with TRBD2. Trimming cost V 5 bases and J 9 bases; bases outside gene matches: 6. The germline gives CDR1 SGHTA, CDR2 FQGNSA. The CDR3 sequence is 13 residues long. DNA of the CDR3: TGTGCCAGCAGCCCGGGACTAGAGGGTGAGCAGTTCTTC. Its protein is CASSPGLEGEQFF.